What follows is one T cell receptor (beta chain) and its context. The source of the sample is a study of blood T cell repertoires in COVID-19. Libraries were prepared by immunoSEQ multiplex PCR; TCRdb keeps only in-frame clonotypes and omits some of them. The sample holds approximately 100,000 clones; less than 90% are singletons and the top ten take roughly 5%. V was clipped by 2 bases and J by 4 bases; unmatched bases: 0. Germline V gene sequence: CDR1 SGHRS, CDR2 YFSETQ. CDR3 length: 14 amino acids. The chain couples TRBV5-1 to TRBJ2-2; 9 nucleotides agree with TRBD1. Input material: peripheral blood. The clonotype was recovered from a human donor in a cohort sampled during active COVID-19. CDR3 in amino acids: CASSLQGATGELFF. For the CDR3, the DNA is TGCGCCAGCAGCTTACAGGGGGCCACCGGGGAGCTGTTTTTT. Looking up the rest from reference TRBV5-1 and TRBJ2-2 gives the full variable domain: KAGVTQTPRYLIKTRGQQVTLSCSPISGHRSVSWYQQTPGQGLQFLFEYFSETQRNKGNFPGRFSGRQFSNSRSEMNVSTLELGDSALYLCASSLQGATGELFFGEGSRLTVL.